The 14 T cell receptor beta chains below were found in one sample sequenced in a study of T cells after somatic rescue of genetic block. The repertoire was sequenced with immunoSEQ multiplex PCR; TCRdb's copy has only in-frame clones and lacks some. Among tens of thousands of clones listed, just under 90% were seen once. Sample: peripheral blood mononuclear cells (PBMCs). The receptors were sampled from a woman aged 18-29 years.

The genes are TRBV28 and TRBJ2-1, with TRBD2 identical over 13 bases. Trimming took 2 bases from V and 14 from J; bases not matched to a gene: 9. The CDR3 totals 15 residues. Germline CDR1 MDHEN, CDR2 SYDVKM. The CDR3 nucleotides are TGTGCCAGCAGTTTAGGACTAGCGGGAGCCCCTCGGGAGTTCTTC. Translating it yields CASSLGLAGAPREFF.

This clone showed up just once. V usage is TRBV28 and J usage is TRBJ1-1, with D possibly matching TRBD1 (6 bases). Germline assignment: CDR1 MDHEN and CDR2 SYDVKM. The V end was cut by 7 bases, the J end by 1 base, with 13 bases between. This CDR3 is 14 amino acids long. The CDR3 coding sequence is TGTGCCAGCACTCGCGGGGGCTCGAACACTGAAGCTTTCTTT. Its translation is CASTRGGSNTEAFF.

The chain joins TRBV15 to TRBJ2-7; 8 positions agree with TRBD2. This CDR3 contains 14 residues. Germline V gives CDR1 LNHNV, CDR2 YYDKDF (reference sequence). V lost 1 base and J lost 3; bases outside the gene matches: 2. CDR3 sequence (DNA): TGTGCCACCAGCAGAGCGGGAGGGAACTACGAGCAGTACTTC. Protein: CATSRAGGNYEQYF. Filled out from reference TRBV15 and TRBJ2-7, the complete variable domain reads DAMVIQNPRYQVTQFGKPVTLSCSQTLNHNVMYWYQQKSSQAPKLLFHYYDKDFNNEADTPDNFQSRRPNTSFCFLDIRSPGLGDTAMYLCATSRAGGNYEQYFGPGTRLTVT.

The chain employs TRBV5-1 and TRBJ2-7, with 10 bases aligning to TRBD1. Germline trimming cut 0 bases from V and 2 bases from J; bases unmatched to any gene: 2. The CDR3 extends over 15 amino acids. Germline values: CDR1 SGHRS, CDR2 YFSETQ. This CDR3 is CASSLGDRGTYEQYF. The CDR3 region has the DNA TGCGCCAGCAGCTTGGGGGACAGGGGCACCTACGAGCAGTACTTC.

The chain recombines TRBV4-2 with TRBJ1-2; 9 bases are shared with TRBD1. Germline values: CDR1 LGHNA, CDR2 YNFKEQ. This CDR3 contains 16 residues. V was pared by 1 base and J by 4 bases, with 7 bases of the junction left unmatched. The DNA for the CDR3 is TGTGCCAGCAGCCAAGCAACAGGGGGCCGGAGCTATGGCTACACCTTC. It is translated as CASSQATGGRSYGYTF.

CDR3: CAISGKTSASYNEQFF. For the CDR3, the DNA is TGTGCCATCAGTGGGAAGACTAGCGCGTCCTACAATGAGCAGTTCTTC. This chain joins TRBV10-3 and TRBJ2-1, with TRBD2 identical over 8 bases. The CDR3 runs to 16 residues. The V gene's germline CDR1 is ENHRY and CDR2 SYGVKD. V trimming: 4 bases; J trimming: 1 base; junction bases outside the gene matches: 6.

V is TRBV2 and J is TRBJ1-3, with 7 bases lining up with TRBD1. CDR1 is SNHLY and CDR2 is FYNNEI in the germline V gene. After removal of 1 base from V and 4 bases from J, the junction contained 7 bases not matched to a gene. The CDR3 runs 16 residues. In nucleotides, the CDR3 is TGTGCCAGCAGTGAAGGGGGACAGAGAGGGGGAAACACCATATATTTT. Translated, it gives CASSEGGQRGGNTIYF.

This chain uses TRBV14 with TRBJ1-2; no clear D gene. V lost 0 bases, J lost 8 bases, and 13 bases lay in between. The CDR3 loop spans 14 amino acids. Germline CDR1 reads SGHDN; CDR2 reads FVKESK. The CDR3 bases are TGTGCCAGCAGCCAAGATCGTATAGGTGACGGCTACACCTTC. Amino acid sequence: CASSQDRIGDGYTF.

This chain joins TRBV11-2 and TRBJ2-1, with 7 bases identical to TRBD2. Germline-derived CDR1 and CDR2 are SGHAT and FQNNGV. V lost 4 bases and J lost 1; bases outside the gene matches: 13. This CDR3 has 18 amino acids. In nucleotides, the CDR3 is TGTGCCAGCAGCTCCCCTGAAGCCAGCGGGAATTCCTACAATGAGCAGTTCTTC. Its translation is CASSSPEASGNSYNEQFF.

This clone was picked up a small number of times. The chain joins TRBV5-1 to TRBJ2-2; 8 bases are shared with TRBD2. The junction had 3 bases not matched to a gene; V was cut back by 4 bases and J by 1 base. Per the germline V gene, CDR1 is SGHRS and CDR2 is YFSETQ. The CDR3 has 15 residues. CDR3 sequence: CASSVGTRNTGELFF. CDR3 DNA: TGCGCCAGCAGCGTGGGGACTAGGAACACCGGGGAGCTGTTTTTT.

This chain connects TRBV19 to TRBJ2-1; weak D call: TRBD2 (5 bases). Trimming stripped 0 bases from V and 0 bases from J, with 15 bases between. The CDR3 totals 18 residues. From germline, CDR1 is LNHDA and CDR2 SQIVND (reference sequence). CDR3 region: CASSIDPLASSSYNEQFF. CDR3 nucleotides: TGTGCCAGTAGTATAGACCCCCTAGCATCGAGCTCCTACAATGAGCAGTTCTTC. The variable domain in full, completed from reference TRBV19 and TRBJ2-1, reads DGGITQSPKYLFRKEGQNVTLSCEQNLNHDAMYWYRQDPGQGLRLIYYSQIVNDFQKGDIAEGYSVSREKKESFPLTVTSAQKNPTAFYLCASSIDPLASSSYNEQFFGPGTRLTVL.

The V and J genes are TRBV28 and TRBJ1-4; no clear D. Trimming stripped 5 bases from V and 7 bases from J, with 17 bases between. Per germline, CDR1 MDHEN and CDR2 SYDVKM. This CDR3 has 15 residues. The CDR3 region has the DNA TGTGCCAGCAGTCCCCCCCGGGGAGTTAGTGAAAAACTGTTTTTT. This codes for CASSPPRGVSEKLFF. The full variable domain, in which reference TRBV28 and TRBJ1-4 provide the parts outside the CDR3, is DVKVTQSSRYLVKRTGEKVFLECVQDMDHENMFWYRQDPGLGLRLIYFSYDVKMKEKGDIPEGYSVSREKKERFSLILESASTNQTSMYLCASSPPRGVSEKLFFGSGTQLSVL.

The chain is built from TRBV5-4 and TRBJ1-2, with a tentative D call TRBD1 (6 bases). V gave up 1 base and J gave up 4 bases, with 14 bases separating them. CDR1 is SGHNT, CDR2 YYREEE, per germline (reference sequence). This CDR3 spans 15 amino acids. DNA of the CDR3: TGTGCCAGCAGCTTGATAGGGGGGACGGGCTATGGCTACACCTTC. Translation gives CASSLIGGTGYGYTF.

The CDR3: CASSPGQGPHEQYF. The CDR3 bases are TGTGCCAGCTCACCAGGTCAGGGGCCCCACGAGCAGTACTTC. This chain uses TRBV18 with TRBJ2-7; D might be TRBD1 (6 bases). CDR1 is KGHSH and CDR2 is LQKENI in the germline V gene. V shed 2 bases and J shed 5 bases, with 13 bases lying between them. CDR3 length: 14 residues. Full variable domain (missing parts from reference TRBV18 and TRBJ2-7): NAGVMQNPRHLVRRRGQEARLRCSPMKGHSHVYWYRQLPEEGLKFMVYLQKENIIDESGMPKERFSAEFPKEGPSILRIQQVVRGDSAAYFCASSPGQGPHEQYFGPGTRLTVT.